Listed below are T cell receptor beta chains from one sample, sequenced in a study of CXCR3-negative and CXCR3-positive naive CD8 T cells. TCRdb re-called the 5' RACE reads, yielding one record per CDR3 amino acid sequence without DNA. The table lists about 120,000 distinct CDR3 sequences. The sample was naive CXCR3- CD8+ T cells from blood. All receptors come from a human donor in good health. Some clones in this sample may be carry-over from other donors' samples. The CDR3 runs from the conserved cysteine through the conserved F or W.

v_gene: TRBV30; j_gene: TRBJ2-2; CDR3aa: CAWTDLNTGELFF
v_gene: TRBV27; j_gene: TRBJ2-5; CDR3aa: CASSFLGTGAQETQYF
v_gene: TRBV7-9; j_gene: TRBJ2-5; CDR3aa: CASSGTETSGGETQYF
v_gene: TRBV7-2; j_gene: TRBJ2-1; CDR3aa: CASSSIRGASYNEQLF
v_gene: TRBV11-2; j_gene: TRBJ2-7; CDR3aa: CASSLSGTSYEQYF
v_gene: TRBV5-1; j_gene: TRBJ2-7; CDR3aa: CASSWGTGAYEQYF
v_gene: TRBV7-6; j_gene: TRBJ2-5; CDR3aa: CASSIPDRGLGETQYF
v_gene: TRBV5-1; j_gene: TRBJ2-7; CDR3aa: CASSLAGTEYYEQYF
v_gene: TRBV2; j_gene: TRBJ2-1; CDR3aa: CASSGLRRLQNEQFF
v_gene: TRBV4-3; j_gene: TRBJ1-2; CDR3aa: CASSQEAEGGGLYGYTF
v_gene: TRBV24-1; j_gene: TRBJ2-1; CDR3aa: CATSTGYNEQLF
v_gene: TRBV29-1; j_gene: TRBJ2-1; CDR3aa: CSVEGRGTLHDEQFF
v_gene: TRBV27; j_gene: TRBJ1-1; CDR3aa: CASSAPGTEAFF
v_gene: TRBV6-5; j_gene: TRBJ2-7; CDR3aa: CASTSGLNEQYF
v_gene: TRBV14; j_gene: TRBJ2-2; CDR3aa: CASSQVQVGTGELFF